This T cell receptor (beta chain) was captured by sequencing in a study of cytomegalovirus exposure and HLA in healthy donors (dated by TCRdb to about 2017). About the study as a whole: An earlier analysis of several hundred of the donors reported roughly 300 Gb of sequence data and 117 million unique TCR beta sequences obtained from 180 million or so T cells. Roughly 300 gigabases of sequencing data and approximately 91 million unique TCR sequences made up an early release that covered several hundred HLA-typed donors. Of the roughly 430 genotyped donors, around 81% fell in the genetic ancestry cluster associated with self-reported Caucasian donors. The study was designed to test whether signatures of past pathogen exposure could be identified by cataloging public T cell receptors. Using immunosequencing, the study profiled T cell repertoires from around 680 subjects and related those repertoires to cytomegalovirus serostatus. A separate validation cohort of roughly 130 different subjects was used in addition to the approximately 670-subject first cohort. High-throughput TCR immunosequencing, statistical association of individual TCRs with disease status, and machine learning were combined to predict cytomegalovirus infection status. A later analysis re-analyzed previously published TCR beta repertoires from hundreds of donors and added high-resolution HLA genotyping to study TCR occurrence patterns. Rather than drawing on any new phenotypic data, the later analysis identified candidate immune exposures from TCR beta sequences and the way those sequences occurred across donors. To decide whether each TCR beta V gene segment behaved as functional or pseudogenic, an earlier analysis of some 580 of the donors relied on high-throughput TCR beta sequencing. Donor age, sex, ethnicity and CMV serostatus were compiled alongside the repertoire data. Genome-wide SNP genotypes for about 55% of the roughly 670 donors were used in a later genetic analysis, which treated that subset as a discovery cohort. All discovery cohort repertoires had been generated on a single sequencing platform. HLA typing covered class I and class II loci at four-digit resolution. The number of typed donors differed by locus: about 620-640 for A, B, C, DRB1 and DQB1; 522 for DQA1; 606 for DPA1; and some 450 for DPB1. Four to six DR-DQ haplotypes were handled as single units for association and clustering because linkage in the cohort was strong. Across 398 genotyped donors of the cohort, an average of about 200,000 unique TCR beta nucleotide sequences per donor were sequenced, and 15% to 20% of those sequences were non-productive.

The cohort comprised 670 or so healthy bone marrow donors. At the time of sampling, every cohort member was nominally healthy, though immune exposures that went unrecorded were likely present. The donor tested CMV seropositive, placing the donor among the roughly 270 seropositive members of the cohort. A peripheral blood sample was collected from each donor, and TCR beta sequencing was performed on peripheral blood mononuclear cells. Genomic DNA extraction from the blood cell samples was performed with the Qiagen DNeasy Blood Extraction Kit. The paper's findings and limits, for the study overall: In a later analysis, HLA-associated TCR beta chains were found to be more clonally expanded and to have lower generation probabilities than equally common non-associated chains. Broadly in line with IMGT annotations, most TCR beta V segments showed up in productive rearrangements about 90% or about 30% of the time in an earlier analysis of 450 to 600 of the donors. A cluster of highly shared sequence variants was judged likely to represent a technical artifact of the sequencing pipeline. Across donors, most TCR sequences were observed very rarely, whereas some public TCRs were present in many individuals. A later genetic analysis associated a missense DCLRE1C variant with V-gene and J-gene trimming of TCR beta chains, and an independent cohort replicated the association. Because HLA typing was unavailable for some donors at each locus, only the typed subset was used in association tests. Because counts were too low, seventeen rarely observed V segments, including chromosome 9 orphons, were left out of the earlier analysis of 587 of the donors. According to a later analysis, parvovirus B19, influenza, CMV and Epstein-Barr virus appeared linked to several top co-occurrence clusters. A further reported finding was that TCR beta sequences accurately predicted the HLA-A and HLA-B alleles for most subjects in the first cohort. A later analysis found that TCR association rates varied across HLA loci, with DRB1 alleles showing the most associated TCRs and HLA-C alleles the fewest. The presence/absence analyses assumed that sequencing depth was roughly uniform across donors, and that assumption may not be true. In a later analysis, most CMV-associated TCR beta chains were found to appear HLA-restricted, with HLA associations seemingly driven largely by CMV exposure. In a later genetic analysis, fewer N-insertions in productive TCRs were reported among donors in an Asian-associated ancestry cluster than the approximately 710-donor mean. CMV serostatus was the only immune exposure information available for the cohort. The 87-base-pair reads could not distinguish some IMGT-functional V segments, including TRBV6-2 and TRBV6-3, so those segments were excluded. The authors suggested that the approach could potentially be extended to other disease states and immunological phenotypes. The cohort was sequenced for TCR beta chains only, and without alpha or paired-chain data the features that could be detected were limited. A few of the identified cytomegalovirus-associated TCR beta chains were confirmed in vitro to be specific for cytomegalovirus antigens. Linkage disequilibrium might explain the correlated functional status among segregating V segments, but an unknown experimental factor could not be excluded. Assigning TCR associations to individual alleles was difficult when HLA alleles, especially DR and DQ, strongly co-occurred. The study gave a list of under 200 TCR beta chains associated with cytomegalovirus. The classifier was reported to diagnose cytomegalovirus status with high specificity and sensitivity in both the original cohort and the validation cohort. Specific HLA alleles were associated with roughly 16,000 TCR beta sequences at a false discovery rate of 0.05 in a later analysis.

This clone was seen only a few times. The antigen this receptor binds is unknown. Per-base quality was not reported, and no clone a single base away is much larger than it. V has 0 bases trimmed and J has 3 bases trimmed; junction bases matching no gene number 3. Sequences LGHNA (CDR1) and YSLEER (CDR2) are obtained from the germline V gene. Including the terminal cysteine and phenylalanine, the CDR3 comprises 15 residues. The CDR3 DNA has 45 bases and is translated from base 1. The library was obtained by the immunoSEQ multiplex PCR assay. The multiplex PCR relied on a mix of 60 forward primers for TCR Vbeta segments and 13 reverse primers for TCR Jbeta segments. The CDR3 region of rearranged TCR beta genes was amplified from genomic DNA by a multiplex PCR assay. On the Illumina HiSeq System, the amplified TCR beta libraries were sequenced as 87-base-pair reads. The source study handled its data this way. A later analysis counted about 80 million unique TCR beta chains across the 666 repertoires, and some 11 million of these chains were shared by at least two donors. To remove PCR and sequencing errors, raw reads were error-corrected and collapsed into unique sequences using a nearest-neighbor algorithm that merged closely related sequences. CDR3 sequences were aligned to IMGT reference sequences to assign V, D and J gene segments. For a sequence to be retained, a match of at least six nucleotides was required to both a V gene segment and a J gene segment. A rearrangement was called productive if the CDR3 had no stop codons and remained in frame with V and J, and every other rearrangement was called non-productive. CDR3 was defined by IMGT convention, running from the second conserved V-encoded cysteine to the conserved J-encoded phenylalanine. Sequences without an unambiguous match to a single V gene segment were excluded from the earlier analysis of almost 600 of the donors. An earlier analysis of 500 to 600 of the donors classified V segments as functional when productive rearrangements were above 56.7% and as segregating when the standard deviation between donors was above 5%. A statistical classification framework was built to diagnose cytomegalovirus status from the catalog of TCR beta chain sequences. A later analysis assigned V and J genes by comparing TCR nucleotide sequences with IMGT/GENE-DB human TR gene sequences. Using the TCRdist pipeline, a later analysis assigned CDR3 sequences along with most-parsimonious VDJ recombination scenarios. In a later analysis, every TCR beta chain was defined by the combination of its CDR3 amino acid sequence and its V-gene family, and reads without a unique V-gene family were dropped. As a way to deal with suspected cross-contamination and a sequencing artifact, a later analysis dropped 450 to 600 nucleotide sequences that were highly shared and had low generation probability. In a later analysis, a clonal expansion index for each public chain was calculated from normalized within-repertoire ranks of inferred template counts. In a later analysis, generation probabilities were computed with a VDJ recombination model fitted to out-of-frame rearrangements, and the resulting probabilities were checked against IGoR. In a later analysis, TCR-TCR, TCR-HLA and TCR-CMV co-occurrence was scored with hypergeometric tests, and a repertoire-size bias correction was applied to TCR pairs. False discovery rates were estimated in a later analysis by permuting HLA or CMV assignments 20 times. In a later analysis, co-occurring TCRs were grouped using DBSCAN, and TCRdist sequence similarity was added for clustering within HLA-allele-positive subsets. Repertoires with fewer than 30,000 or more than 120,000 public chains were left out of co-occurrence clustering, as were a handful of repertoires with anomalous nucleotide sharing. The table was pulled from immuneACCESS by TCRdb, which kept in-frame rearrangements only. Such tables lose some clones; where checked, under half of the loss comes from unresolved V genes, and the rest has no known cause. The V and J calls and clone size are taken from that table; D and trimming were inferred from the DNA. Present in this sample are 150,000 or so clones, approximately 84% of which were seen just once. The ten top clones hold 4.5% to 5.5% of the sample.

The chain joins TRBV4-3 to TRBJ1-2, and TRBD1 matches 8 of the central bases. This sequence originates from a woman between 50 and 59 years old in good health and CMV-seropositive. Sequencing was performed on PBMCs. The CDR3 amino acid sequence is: CASSQDSDRDYGYTF. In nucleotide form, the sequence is TGCGCCAGCAGCCAAGATTCGGACAGGGACTATGGCTACACCTTC.